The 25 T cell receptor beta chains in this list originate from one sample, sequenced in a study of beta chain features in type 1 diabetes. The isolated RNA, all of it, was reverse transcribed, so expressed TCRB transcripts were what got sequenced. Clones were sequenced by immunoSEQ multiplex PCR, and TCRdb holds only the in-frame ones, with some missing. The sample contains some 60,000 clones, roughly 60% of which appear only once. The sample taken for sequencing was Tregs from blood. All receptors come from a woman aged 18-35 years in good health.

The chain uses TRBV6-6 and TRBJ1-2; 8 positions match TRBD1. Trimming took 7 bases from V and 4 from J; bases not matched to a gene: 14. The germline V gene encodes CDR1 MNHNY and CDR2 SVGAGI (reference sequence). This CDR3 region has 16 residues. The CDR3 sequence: CASTAYGTGLGYGYTF. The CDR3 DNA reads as TGTGCCAGCACCGCGTATGGGACAGGTCTAGGCTATGGCTACACCTTC.

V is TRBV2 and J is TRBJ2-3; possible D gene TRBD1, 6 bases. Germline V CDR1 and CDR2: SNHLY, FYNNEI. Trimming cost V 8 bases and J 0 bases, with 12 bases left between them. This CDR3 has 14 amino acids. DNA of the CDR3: TGTGCCAGCGGTGGGGACATAAGCACAGATACGCAGTATTTT. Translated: CASGGDISTDTQYF.

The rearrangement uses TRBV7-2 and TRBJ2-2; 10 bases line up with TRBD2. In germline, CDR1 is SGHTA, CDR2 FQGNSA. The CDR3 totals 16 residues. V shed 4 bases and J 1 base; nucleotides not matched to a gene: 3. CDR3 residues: CASSSGLARNTGELFF. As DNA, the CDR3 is TGTGCCAGCAGCTCGGGACTAGCGAGGAACACCGGGGAGCTGTTTTTT. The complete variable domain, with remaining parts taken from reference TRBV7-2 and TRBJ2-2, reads GAGVSQSPSNKVTEKGKDVELRCDPISGHTALYWYRQSLGQGLEFLIYFQGNSAPDKSGLPSDRFSAERTGGSVSTLTIQRTQQEDSAVYLCASSSGLARNTGELFFGEGSRLTVL.

This CDR3 reads CASKGAGRYNEQFF. The CDR3 DNA follows: TGTGCCAGCAAAGGGGCCGGGAGGTACAATGAGCAGTTCTTC. The V gene is TRBV11-3, the J gene TRBJ2-1, with 7 bases lining up with TRBD2. Germline lookup yields CDR1 SGHNT and CDR2 YENEEA. J was trimmed by 4 bases and V by 7 bases; bases with no gene match: 7. The CDR3 is 14 amino acids.

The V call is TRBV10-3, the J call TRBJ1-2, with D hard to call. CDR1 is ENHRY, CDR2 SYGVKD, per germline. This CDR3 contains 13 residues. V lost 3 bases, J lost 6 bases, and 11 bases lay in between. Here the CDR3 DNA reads TGTGCCATCAGTGACGGGGTATCCGATGGCTACACCTTC. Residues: CAISDGVSDGYTF.

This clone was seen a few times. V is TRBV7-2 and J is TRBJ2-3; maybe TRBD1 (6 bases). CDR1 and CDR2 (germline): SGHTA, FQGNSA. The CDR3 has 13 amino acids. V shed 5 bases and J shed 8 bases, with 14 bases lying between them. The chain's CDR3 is CASSEGGEVTQYF. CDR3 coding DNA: TGTGCCAGCAGCGAAGGGGGAGAGGTTACGCAGTATTTT.

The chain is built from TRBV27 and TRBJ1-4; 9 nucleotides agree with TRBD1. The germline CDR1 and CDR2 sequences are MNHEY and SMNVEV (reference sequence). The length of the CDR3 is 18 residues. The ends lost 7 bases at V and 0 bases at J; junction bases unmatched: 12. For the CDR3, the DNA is TGTGCCAGCAAGAGGACAGGGGCGTCAGGGACAACTAATGAAAAACTGTTTTTT. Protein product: CASKRTGASGTTNEKLFF. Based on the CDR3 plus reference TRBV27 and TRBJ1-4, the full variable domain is EAQVTQNPRYLITVTGKKLTVTCSQNMNHEYMSWYRQDPGLGLRQIYYSMNVEVTDKGDVPEGYKVSRKEKRNFPLILESPSPNQTSLYFCASKRTGASGTTNEKLFFGSGTQLSVL.

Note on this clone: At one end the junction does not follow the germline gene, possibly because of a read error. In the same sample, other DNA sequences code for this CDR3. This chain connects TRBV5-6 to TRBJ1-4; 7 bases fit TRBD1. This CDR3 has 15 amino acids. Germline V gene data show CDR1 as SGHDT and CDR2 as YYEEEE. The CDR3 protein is CASGHRQGDEEKLFF. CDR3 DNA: TGTGCCAGCGGCCACCGACAGGGAGACGAAGAAAAGCTGTTTTTT.

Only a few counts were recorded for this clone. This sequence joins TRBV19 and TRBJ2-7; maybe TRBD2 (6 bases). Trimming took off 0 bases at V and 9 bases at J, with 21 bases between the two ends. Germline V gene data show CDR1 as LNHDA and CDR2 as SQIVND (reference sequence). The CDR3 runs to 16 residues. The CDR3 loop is CASSIDHRGGVLSQYF. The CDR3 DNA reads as TGTGCCAGTAGTATAGATCATCGGGGAGGAGTGTTATCGCAGTACTTC.

The CDR3 DNA reads as TGCAGCGTTGAGTCGGCGGCGAACACCGGGGAGCTGTTTTTT. Translated, it gives CSVESAANTGELFF. This chain connects TRBV29-1 to TRBJ2-2; unclear D gene. The CDR3 loop spans 14 amino acids. Trimming took 3 bases from V and 0 from J, leaving 8 bases between them. Germline V CDR1 and CDR2: SQVTM, ANQGSEA.

The CDR3 protein is CASSLTGGDPYGYTF. CDR3 in DNA: TGTGCCAGCTCACTGACAGGGGGTGATCCCTATGGCTACACCTTC. The chain links TRBV18 to TRBJ1-2, with TRBD1 identical over 9 bases. CDR1 and CDR2 (germline): KGHSH, LQKENI. The ends lost 4 bases at V and 4 bases at J; junction bases unmatched: 7. The CDR3 is 15 residues long.

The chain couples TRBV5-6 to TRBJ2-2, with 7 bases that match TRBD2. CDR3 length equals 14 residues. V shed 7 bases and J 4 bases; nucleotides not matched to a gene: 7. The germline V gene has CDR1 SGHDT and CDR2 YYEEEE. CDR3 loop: CASANGRGTGELFF. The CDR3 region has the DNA TGTGCCAGCGCTAATGGGAGGGGCACCGGGGAGCTGTTTTTT.

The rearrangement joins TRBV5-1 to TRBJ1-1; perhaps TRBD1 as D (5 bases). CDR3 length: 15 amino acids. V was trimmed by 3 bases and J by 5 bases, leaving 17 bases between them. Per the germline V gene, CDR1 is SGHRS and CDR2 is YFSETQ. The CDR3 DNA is TGCGCCAGCAGCTCGGGGGGGGGAGGTGGAACTGAAGCTTTCTTT. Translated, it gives CASSSGGGGGTEAFF.

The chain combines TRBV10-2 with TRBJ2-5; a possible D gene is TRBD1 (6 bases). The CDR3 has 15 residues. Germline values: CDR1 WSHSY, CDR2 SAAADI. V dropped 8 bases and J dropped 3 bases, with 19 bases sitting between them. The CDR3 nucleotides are TGCGCCAGCCAACAGCCCAGGGGTAGAGAAGAGACCCAGTACTTC. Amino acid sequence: CASQQPRGREETQYF.

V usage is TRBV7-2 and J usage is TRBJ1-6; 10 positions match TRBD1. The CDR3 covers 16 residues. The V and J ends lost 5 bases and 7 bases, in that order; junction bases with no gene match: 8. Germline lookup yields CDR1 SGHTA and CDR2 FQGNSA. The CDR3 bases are TGTGCCAGCAGCCTACTCCGGACAGGGGGGAATTCACCCCTCCACTTT. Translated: CASSLLRTGGNSPLHF.

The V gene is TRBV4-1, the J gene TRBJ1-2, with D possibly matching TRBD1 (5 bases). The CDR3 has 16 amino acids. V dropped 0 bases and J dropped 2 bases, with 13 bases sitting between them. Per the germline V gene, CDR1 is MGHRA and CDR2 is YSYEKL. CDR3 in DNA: TGCGCCAGCAGCCAAGATCTAGGCAGGGCCAACTATGGCTACACCTTC. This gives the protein CASSQDLGRANYGYTF.

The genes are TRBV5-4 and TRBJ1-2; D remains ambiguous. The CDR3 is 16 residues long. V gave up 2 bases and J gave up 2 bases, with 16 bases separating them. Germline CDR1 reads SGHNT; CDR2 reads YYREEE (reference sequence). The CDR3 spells CASSLGGPAGNYGYTF. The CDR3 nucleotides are TGTGCCAGCAGCTTAGGAGGCCCGGCGGGGAACTATGGCTACACCTTC.

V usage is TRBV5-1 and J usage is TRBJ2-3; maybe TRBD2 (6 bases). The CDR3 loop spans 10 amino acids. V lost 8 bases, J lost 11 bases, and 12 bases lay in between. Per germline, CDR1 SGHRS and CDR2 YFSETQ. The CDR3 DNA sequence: TGCGCCAGTACCTACGGGGGGCAGTATTTT. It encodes CASTYGGQYF.

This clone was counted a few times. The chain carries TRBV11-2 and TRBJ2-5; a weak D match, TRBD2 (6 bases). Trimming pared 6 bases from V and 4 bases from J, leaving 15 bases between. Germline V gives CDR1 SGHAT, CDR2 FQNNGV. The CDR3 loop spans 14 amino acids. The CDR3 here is CASRSASVGETQYF. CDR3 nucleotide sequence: TGTGCCAGCAGGTCGGCTAGCGTTGGAGAGACCCAGTACTTC.

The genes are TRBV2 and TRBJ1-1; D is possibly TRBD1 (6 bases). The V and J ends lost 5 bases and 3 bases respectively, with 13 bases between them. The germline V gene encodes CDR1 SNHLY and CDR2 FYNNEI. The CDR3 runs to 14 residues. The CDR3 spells CASSWEQGYTEAFF. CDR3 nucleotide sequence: TGTGCCAGCAGTTGGGAACAGGGCTACACTGAAGCTTTCTTT. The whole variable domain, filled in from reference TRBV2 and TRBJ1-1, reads EPEVTQTPSHQVTQMGQEVILRCVPISNHLYFYWYRQILGQKVEFLVSFYNNEISEKSEIFDDQFSVERPDGSNFTLKIRSTKLEDSAMYFCASSWEQGYTEAFFGQGTRLTVV.

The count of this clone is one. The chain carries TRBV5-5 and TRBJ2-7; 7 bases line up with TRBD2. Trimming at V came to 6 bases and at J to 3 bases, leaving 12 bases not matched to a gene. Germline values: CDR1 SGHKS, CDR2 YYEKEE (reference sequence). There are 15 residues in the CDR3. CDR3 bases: TGTGCCAGCACCTTAATGAGACTAGCAGTCTACGAGCAGTACTTC. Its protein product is CASTLMRLAVYEQYF.

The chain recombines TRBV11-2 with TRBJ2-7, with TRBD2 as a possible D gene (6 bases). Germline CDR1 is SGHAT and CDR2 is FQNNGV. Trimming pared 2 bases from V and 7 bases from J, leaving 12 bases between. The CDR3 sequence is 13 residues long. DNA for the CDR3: TGTGCCAGCAGCTTAAGACGCGGGACTGAGCAGTACTTC. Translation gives CASSLRRGTEQYF.

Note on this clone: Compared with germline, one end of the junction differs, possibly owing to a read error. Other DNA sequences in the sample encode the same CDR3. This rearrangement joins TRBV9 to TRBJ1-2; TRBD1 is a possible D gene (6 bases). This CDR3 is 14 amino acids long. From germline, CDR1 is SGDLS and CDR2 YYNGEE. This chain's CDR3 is CASSPQQGNYGYTF. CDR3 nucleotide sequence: TGCGCCAGCAGCCCCCAACAGGGAAACTATGGCTACACCTTC.

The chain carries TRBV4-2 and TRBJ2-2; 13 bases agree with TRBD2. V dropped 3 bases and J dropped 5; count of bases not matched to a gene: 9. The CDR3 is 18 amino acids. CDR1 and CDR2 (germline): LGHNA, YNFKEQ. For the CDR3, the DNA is TGTGCCAGCAGCCATGAGACTAGCGGGGGGACGAGGACCGGGGAGCTGTTTTTT. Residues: CASSHETSGGTRTGELFF.

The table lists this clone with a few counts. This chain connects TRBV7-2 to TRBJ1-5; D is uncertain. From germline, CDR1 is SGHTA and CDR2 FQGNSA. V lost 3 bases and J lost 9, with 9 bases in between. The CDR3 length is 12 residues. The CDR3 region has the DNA TGTGCCAGCAGCTTCGAGGGCCTGCCCCAGCATTTT. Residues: CASSFEGLPQHF.